Here is one TCR beta chain with its context. The CDR3 loop spans 17 amino acids. Germline CDR1 and CDR2: SGHTS and YDEGEE. V gave up 3 bases and J gave up 2 bases, with 18 bases separating them. The sample belongs to a study of shared T cell receptors in the human thymus. Only in-frame clones appear in the TCRdb table, and some are missing; sequencing was by immunoSEQ multiplex PCR. The sample holds roughly 710,000 clones, roughly 85% seen once. This sample also belongs to another study, concerning human thymus T cells. From that second work: Corrective cardiac surgery supplied the resected thymus tissue.

The gene calls are TRBV5-8 and TRBJ1-5; perhaps TRBD1 as D (5 bases). The sequence came from a girl under three years old with a congenital heart defect. Sequencing was performed on thymocytes. CDR3 protein: CASSYIPGEMGNQPQHF. CDR3 in DNA: TGTGCCAGCAGCTATATCCCGGGGGAAATGGGCAATCAGCCCCAGCATTTT.